The present TCR beta chain was sequenced within a study of cytomegalovirus exposure and HLA in healthy donors. The PCR employed 60 Vbeta primers together with 13 Jbeta primers. Clones were read by immunoSEQ multiplex PCR, and TCRdb kept only the in-frame ones, dropping some. This sample has about 160,000 clones, with about 77% found just once. The CDR3 has 15 amino acids. Regarding the study as a whole: Analysis was carried out at a later point, and it linked a missense DCLRE1C variant to TCR beta V- and J-gene trimming.

Remarks on this clone: Antigen unknown.

The receptor's source is a man aged 25-45 years in good health and CMV-seronegative. This sequence joins TRBV21-1 and TRBJ2-2; TRBD1 reflects the table's D call only, with no check against the DNA. TRBV21-1 is given as a pseudogene. Specimen: PBMCs. The CDR3 coding sequence is TGTGCCAGCAGCAAGGGCAGGGCGAACACCGGGGAGCTGTTTTTT. Encoded protein: CASSKGRANTGELFF.